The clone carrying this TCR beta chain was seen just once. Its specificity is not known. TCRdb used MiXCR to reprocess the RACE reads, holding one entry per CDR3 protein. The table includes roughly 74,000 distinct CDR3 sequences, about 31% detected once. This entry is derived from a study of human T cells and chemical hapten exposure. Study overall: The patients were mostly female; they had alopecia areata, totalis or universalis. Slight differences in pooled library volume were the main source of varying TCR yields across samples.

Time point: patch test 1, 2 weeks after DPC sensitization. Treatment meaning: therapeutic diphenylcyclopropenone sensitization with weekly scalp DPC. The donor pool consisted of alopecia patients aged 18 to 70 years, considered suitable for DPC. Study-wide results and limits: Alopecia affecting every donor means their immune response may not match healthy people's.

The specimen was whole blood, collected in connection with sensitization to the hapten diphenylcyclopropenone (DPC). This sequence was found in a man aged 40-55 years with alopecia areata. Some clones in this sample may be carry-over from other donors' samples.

The CDR3 loop reads CASSPPGRLAGGSNTGELFF. The DNA of the CDR3 is TGTGCCAGTAGTCCCCCGGGGAGACTAGCGGGAGGCTCGAACACCGGGGAGCTGTTTTTT. The rearrangement links TRBV19 to TRBJ2-2; 13 bases line up with TRBD2. V gave up 5 bases and J gave up 0 bases; unmatched junction bases: 12. The CDR3 has 20 amino acids. Germline CDR1 LNHDA, CDR2 SQIVND (reference sequence).